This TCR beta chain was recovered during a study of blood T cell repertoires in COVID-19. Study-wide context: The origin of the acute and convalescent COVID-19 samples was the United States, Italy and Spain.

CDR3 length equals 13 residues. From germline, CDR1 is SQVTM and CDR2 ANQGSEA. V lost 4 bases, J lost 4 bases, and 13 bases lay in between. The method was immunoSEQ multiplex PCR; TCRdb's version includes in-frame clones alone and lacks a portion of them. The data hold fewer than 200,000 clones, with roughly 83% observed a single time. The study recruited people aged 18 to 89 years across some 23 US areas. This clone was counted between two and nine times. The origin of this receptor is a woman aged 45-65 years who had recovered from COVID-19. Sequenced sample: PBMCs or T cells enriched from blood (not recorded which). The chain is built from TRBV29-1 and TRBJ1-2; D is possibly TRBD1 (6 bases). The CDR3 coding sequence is TGCAGCGTTGGAGGGGGGGTAGGCTATGGCTACACCTTC. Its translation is CSVGGGVGYGYTF.